The sequence of this TCR beta chain was determined in a study of identical twins. Germline CDR1 is SGHRS and CDR2 is YFSETQ. This CDR3 is 12 amino acids long. Trimming pared 4 bases from V and 11 bases from J, leaving 15 bases between. This clonotype was observed a handful of times. MiXCR, run by TCRdb on the 5' RACE reads, gives a single entry per CDR3 protein. The table includes some 500,000 distinct CDR3 sequences, 20% to 25% detected once. These data were likewise used in another study, on T cells expressing NK-cell markers.

The clonotype originates from a woman aged 18-35 years in good health. The sample was CD4+ T cells sorted from blood. The rearrangement uses TRBV5-1 and TRBJ1-1; unclear D gene. The CDR3 DNA reads TGCGCCAGCAGCGATACAGCGGGGTCCGCTTTCTTT. This codes for CASSDTAGSAFF.